One sample yielded the 28 T cell receptor beta chains listed below, sequenced in a study of radiation and T cells in renal cell carcinoma. Assay used: immunoSEQ multiplex PCR; TCRdb lists only in-frame clones, some missing. The data contain about 61,000 clones, about three quarters of them singletons. Time point given: baseline pretreatment blood. This sample's treatment: 15 Gy SBRT to primary tumor, nephrectomy 4 weeks later. The material was blood, obtained from a patient whose treatment included radiotherapy and nephrectomy. Every receptor here comes from a man aged 55 to 69 with renal cell carcinoma.

This chain uses TRBV5-1 with TRBJ2-3; D remains ambiguous. The V end was cut by 0 bases, the J end by 6 bases, with 14 bases between. Germline values: CDR1 SGHRS, CDR2 YFSETQ. CDR3 size: 15 residues. In DNA form, the CDR3 reads TGCGCCAGCAGCTTGGAAGGACGTGCCGGGGATACGCAGTATTTT. Translated, it gives CASSLEGRAGDTQYF.

The CDR3 protein is CASSGSGGLNTEAFF. The CDR3 coding sequence is TGCGCCAGCAGCGGCTCGGGGGGATTGAACACTGAAGCTTTCTTT. V is TRBV5-1 and J is TRBJ1-1, with D perhaps TRBD1 (5 bases). Between the trimmed V and J ends, which lost 4 bases and 0 bases, there was a span of 13 bases. There are 15 residues in the CDR3. Germline values: CDR1 SGHRS, CDR2 YFSETQ.

The V gene is TRBV20-1, the J gene TRBJ2-7; tentative D call: TRBD1 (6 bases). CDR3 size: 11 residues. Germline loops: CDR1 DFQATT, CDR2 SNEGSKA (reference sequence). This CDR3 is CQRGQCYEQYV. CDR3 bases: TGCCAACGAGGACAGTGCTACGAGCAGTACGTC.

The rearrangement links TRBV5-4 to TRBJ2-7, with 9 bases matching TRBD2. With V trimmed by 4 bases and J by 2 bases, 4 bases remained unmatched. The CDR3 totals 14 residues. Germline-derived CDR1 and CDR2 are SGHNT and YYREEE (reference sequence). CDR3 in DNA: TGTGCCAGCAGCCCACCTAGCGGGGCCTACGAGCAGTACTTC. It encodes CASSPPSGAYEQYF.

The rearrangement joins TRBV5-1 to TRBJ1-3; no definite D call. Germline V gene lookup returns CDR1 SGHRS and CDR2 YFSETQ. V lost 0 bases to trimming and J lost 2 bases, with 6 bases between them. This CDR3 comprises 14 residues. CDR3 amino acids: CASSLDLAGNTIYF. CDR3 in DNA: TGCGCCAGCAGCTTGGACCTGGCTGGAAACACCATATATTTT.

The rearrangement joins TRBV28 to TRBJ2-2, with D possibly matching TRBD1 (6 bases). Germline loops: CDR1 MDHEN, CDR2 SYDVKM. The CDR3 runs 15 residues. V was pared by 6 bases and J by 3 bases, with 14 bases between. The CDR3 here is CASSPSDRDTGELFF. CDR3 DNA: TGTGCCAGCAGCCCGTCGGACAGAGACACCGGGGAGCTGTTTTTT.

V is TRBV6-6 and J is TRBJ2-7; maybe TRBD1 (5 bases). This CDR3 has 16 residues. CDR1 and CDR2 from the germline V gene are MNHNY and SVGAGI (reference sequence). The V end was cut by 0 bases, the J end by 1 base, with 13 bases between. The CDR3 region is CASSYSTALISYEQYF. DNA of the CDR3: TGTGCCAGCAGTTACTCGACAGCTCTCATTTCCTACGAGCAGTACTTC.

The chain employs TRBV19 and TRBJ1-6; 9 bases align to TRBD1. CDR3 length: 16 residues. Germline-derived CDR1 and CDR2 are LNHDA and SQIVND (reference sequence). J gave up 2 bases and V 3 bases, and 2 bases lay outside the gene matches. The CDR3 region is CASSITGGTYNSPLHF. The CDR3 DNA is TGTGCCAGTAGTATTACAGGGGGCACCTATAATTCACCCCTCCACTTT.

As concerns this clone: At one end the junction does not follow the germline gene, possibly because of a read error. J is TRBJ1-1 and V is TRBV19; D not resolved. Germline values: CDR1 LNHDA, CDR2 SQIVND (reference sequence). There are 12 residues in the CDR3. DNA for the CDR3: TGTGCCAGCAGTAACGCAAACACTGAAGCTTTCTTT. Translation gives CASSNANTEAFF.

The chain joins TRBV11-2 to TRBJ1-1; TRBD1 might be the D (5 bases). In germline, CDR1 is SGHAT, CDR2 FQNNGV. This CDR3 is 15 amino acids long. V lost 7 bases and J 0 bases, leaving 15 bases between the germline ends. CDR3 in amino acids: CASNKGPPLNTEAFF. Here the CDR3 DNA reads TGTGCCAGCAACAAGGGACCGCCGTTGAACACTGAAGCTTTCTTT.

V is TRBV13 and J is TRBJ2-5; D might be TRBD2 (7 bases). The CDR3 contains 15 residues. Germline V gene sequence: CDR1 PRHDT, CDR2 FYEKMQ (reference sequence). V shed 4 bases and J shed 5 bases, with 17 bases lying between them. CDR3 sequence: CASSSSEGGMETQYF. DNA for the CDR3: TGTGCCAGCAGCTCATCTGAGGGGGGGATGGAGACCCAGTACTTC.

The chain links TRBV5-4 to TRBJ1-1, with a possible D match to TRBD1 (6 bases). The CDR3 runs to 13 residues. The germline gives CDR1 SGHNT, CDR2 YYREEE (reference sequence). The ends were cut back, 2 bases at V and 6 bases at J, with 11 bases in the middle. The CDR3 nucleotides are TGTGCCAGCAGCTTTCTGGGGGGGCCTGAAGCTTTCTTT. Protein product: CASSFLGGPEAFF.

Notes on this clone: A junction boundary mismatches the germline segment, possibly from a read error. The chain links TRBV30 to TRBJ2-1, with D possibly called TRBD1 or TRBD2 (5 bases each). Germline assignment: CDR1 GTSNPN and CDR2 SVGIG (reference sequence). The CDR3 contains 12 residues. The CDR3 nucleotides read TGTGCCTGGAGCCCCTCGGTGGGGGAAGGGGTCTTC. Translated, it gives CAWSPSVGEGVF.

The chain couples TRBV11-3 to TRBJ2-5; D is ambiguous. Trimming shortened V by 1 base and J by 2 bases, and 8 bases separated the two germline ends. CDR1 and CDR2 (germline): SGHNT, YENEEA. The CDR3 extends over 14 amino acids. CDR3 amino acids: CASSLAAAQETQYF. CDR3 bases: TGTGCCAGCAGCTTAGCCGCCGCACAAGAGACCCAGTACTTC.

This clone was seen at least ten times. The chain employs TRBV9 and TRBJ1-1; the D is unclear. The CDR3 sequence is 12 residues long. Germline values: CDR1 SGDLS, CDR2 YYNGEE. V lost 5 bases to trimming and J lost 8 bases, with 13 bases between them. DNA of the CDR3: TGTGCCAGCAGTCGGAACCGAGGGGAAGCTTTCTTT. The encoded protein is CASSRNRGEAFF.

The chain couples TRBV19 to TRBJ2-7; D is unclear. The germline CDR1 and CDR2 sequences are LNHDA and SQIVND (reference sequence). This CDR3 comprises 14 residues. Trimming took 5 bases from V and 10 from J, leaving 21 bases between them. Here the CDR3 reads CASSASSANSIQYF. CDR3 bases: TGTGCCAGTAGTGCCTCGTCGGCGAACTCGATTCAGTACTTC. The full variable domain, in which reference TRBV19 and TRBJ2-7 provide the parts outside the CDR3, is DGGITQSPKYLFRKEGQNVTLSCEQNLNHDAMYWYRQDPGQGLRLIYYSQIVNDFQKGDIAEGYSVSREKKESFPLTVTSAQKNPTAFYLCASSASSANSIQYFGPGTRLTVT.

This clone was counted only a few times. V is TRBV7-8 and J is TRBJ2-1; 7 nucleotides line up with TRBD1. CDR3 length equals 13 residues. Germline V gene sequence: CDR1 SGHVS, CDR2 FQNEAQ. V was pared by 1 base and J by 8 bases, with 2 bases of the junction left unmatched. CDR3 sequence (DNA): TGTGCCAGCAGCTTAGGAGGGGGCGATGAGCAGTTCTTC. Amino acid sequence: CASSLGGGDEQFF. The whole variable domain, filled in from reference TRBV7-8 and TRBJ2-1, reads GAGVSQSPRYKVAKRGQDVALRCDPISGHVSLFWYQQALGQGPEFLTYFQNEAQLDKSGLPSDRFFAERPEGSVSTLKIQRTQQEDSAVYLCASSLGGGDEQFFGPGTRLTVL.

This sequence joins TRBV6-5 and TRBJ2-1; 11 nucleotides agree with TRBD2. After removal of 4 bases from V and 12 bases from J, the junction contained 14 bases not matched to a gene. The CDR3 spans 16 residues. Germline lookup yields CDR1 MNHEY and CDR2 SVGAGI. CDR3 DNA sequence: TGTGCCAGCAGTTCGCCGGGACTAGCGGAGGCATGGGGGCAGTTCTTC. Translating it yields CASSSPGLAEAWGQFF.

V is TRBV6-5 and J is TRBJ1-1; a possible D gene is TRBD1 (5 bases). From germline, CDR1 is MNHEY and CDR2 SVGAGI. The ends were cut back, 3 bases at V and 10 bases at J, with 15 bases in the middle. The length of the CDR3 is 13 residues. CDR3 DNA sequence: TGTGCCAGCAGTTATGGAGATGGGGGGTTAGCTTTCTTT. It codes for CASSYGDGGLAFF.

This chain joins TRBV7-9 and TRBJ2-7; 10 nucleotides agree with TRBD2. The germline V gene encodes CDR1 SEHNR and CDR2 FQNEAQ (reference sequence). Germline trimming cut 5 bases from V and 0 bases from J; bases unmatched to any gene: 7. The CDR3 length is 16 residues. In nucleotides, the CDR3 is TGTGCCAGCAGCCCATCTAGCGGGGGTCTCTCCTACGAGCAGTACTTC. This codes for CASSPSSGGLSYEQYF.

CDR3 protein: CAWADSFNQPQHF. CDR3 nucleotide sequence: TGTGCCTGGGCAGACAGTTTCAATCAGCCCCAGCATTTT. This rearrangement joins TRBV30 to TRBJ1-5, with D possibly TRBD1 on 5 matching bases. Germline V gives CDR1 GTSNPN, CDR2 SVGIG (reference sequence). The length of the CDR3 is 13 residues. V gave up 5 bases and J gave up 3 bases, with 11 bases separating them.

This clone appeared a single time. The chain couples TRBV7-7 to TRBJ2-1, with TRBD2 as a possible D gene (5 bases). The CDR3 covers 15 residues. The germline gives CDR1 SSHAT, CDR2 FNYEAQ (reference sequence). Trimming shortened V by 4 bases and J by 4 bases, and 14 bases separated the two germline ends. The CDR3 region is CASSSEVDGYNEQFF. The CDR3 DNA is TGTGCCAGCAGCTCGGAGGTCGACGGTTACAATGAGCAGTTCTTC.

The chain recombines TRBV5-6 with TRBJ2-5; D is undetermined. CDR3 length: 14 residues. The germline V and J ends were trimmed by 4 bases and 4 bases, with 14 bases remaining between them. The germline gives CDR1 SGHDT, CDR2 YYEEEE. CDR3 DNA sequence: TGTGCCAGCAGCGTCAGGACCCATCGAGAGACCCAGTACTTC. It yields the protein CASSVRTHRETQYF.

V usage is TRBV7-2 and J usage is TRBJ1-4; 8 positions match TRBD1. The germline gives CDR1 SGHTA, CDR2 FQGNSA. J gave up 8 bases and V 6 bases, and 2 bases lay outside the gene matches. This CDR3 is 12 amino acids long. DNA of the CDR3: TGTGCCAGCAGACAGGGGGGGGAAAAACTGTTTTTT. Protein: CASRQGGEKLFF.

This clone appeared a few times. V usage is TRBV6-5 and J usage is TRBJ1-6, with D uncertain. The V end lost 0 bases, the J end lost 7 bases, and 4 bases lay between the germline ends. The CDR3 is made up of 13 amino acids. The germline gives CDR1 MNHEY, CDR2 SVGAGI. CDR3 sequence reads: CASSYSQNSPLHF. CDR3 coding DNA: TGTGCCAGCAGTTACTCTCAGAATTCACCCCTCCACTTT.

This clone occurred a few times. This sequence joins TRBV11-1 and TRBJ1-1; the D gene is possibly TRBD1 (5 bases). The CDR3 is 13 residues long. Germline values: CDR1 SGHAT, CDR2 FQDESV (reference sequence). Trimming took 1 base from V and 5 from J, leaving 8 bases between them. CDR3 sequence: CASSLERGTEAFF. CDR3 DNA sequence: TGTGCCAGCAGCTTAGAGCGGGGGACTGAAGCTTTCTTT.

The chain joins TRBV12-2 to TRBJ2-1; TRBD1 is the table's D call and was not checked against the DNA. TRBV12-2 is annotated as a pseudogene. This CDR3 spans 15 amino acids. CDR3 DNA sequence: TGTGCAAGTCGCTTAGCGAGGGGGCAAACCAATGAGCAGTTCTTC. This sequence encodes CASRLARGQTNEQFF.

This clone was detected only a few times. V and J are TRBV7-9 and TRBJ1-1; unclear D gene. With 0 bases removed from V and 5 bases from J, the gap between germline ends came to 13 bases. CDR3 size: 15 residues. Germline CDR1 reads SEHNR; CDR2 reads FQNEAQ (reference sequence). The CDR3 protein is CASSLALSRRTEAFF. CDR3 DNA: TGTGCCAGCAGCTTAGCGCTAAGTAGGAGGACTGAAGCTTTCTTT.